This is a list of T cell receptor beta chains from one sample in a study of OX40 agonist ivuxolimab in advanced cancers. Only in-frame clones appear in the TCRdb table, and some are missing; sequencing was by immunoSEQ multiplex PCR. Seen here are 50,000 to 70,000 clones, approximately 86% observed once, and the top ten hold around 10%. The input for sequencing was CD4+ or CD8+ T cells sorted from blood, taken in a trial of the OX40 agonist ivuxolimab. These TCRs come from an adult with an advanced solid tumor such as melanoma, head and neck, liver or kidney cancer. CDR3s leave out the opening cysteine and the closing phenylalanine or tryptophan.

v_call,cdr3_length,j_call,cdr3_aa
TRBV6-6,14,TRBJ2-5,ASSYFGGGAQETQY
TRBV6-1,11,TRBJ1-2,ASSEWANYGYT
TRBV18,13,TRBJ2-1,ASSPGQGSYNEQF
TRBV28,12,TRBJ2-5,ASSSKTGQETQY
TRBV28,16,TRBJ1-1,ASSTRIRAGALNTEAF
TRBV13,11,TRBJ2-3,ASSYEPADTQY
TRBV7-9,13,TRBJ2-3,ASTIITSGKDTQY
TRBV10-2,13,TRBJ2-1,ASLRTSGGVNEQF
TRBV29-1,14,TRBJ2-7,SVEGGSGWTSTSRY
TRBV2,10,TRBJ1-2,ASRETVYGYT
TRBV4-1,9,TRBJ1-1,ASSLNTEAF
TRBV19,10,TRBJ1-2,ASSIGGRGYT
TRBV4-1,16,TRBJ2-1,ASSQVQSGSPPYNEQF
TRBV7-6,13,TRBJ1-2,ASSAGTGWRTGYT
TRBV29-1,11,TRBJ1-4,SVEQGFGEKLF
TRBV27,11,TRBJ1-6,ASTKRGNSPLH
TRBV7-9,13,TRBJ2-3,ASSLDPLGRDTQY
TRBV27,14,TRBJ2-3,ASSSIAGGPSDTQY
TRBV9,14,TRBJ2-5,ASSVNTGGWGETQY
TRBV4-1,12,TRBJ2-7,ASSQDPDAYEQY
TRBV7-6,12,TRBJ1-4,ASSFLQGDEKLF
TRBV13,12,TRBJ2-7,ASSLRLAGYEQY
TRBV27,12,TRBJ2-5,ASSSTGGGETQY
TRBV18,13,TRBJ1-1,ASSPPDTLNTEAF
TRBV28,13,TRBJ1-2,ASSSLLGSAYGYT
TRBV7-9,13,TRBJ1-2,ASSLARGGGYGYT
TRBV7-6,11,TRBJ2-7,ASSLGTGSEQY
TRBV15,13,TRBJ2-7,ATSRDGRENYEQY
TRBV28,13,TRBJ2-3,ATYASGGPQDTQY
TRBV10-2,11,TRBJ1-2,ASSDGSIYGYT
TRBV29-1,11,TRBJ1-1,SVPGYRNTEAF
TRBV27,11,TRBJ2-7,ASSLGTVYEQY